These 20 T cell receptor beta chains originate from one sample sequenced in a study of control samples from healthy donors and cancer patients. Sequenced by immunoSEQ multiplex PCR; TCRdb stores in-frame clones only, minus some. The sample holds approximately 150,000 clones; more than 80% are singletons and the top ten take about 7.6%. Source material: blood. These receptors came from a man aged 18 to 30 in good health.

CDR3 coding DNA: TGCGCCAGCAGCCAGTCCGGGACAGGGGGCTCTGCTCGTGCCACTGAAGCTTTCTTT. This codes for CASSQSGTGGSARATEAFF. The V gene is TRBV4-1, the J gene TRBJ1-1; 12 positions match TRBD1. Trimming cost V 3 bases and J 4 bases; bases outside gene matches: 15. Germline V gene sequence: CDR1 MGHRA, CDR2 YSYEKL. The CDR3 is 19 residues long.

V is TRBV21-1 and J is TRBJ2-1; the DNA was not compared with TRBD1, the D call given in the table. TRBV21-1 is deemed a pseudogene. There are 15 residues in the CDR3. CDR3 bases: TGTGCCAGCAGCAAAAGACAGGGGACCTACAATGAGCAGTTCTTC. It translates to CASSKRQGTYNEQFF.

CDR3 sequence reads: CASSPPAGGQRTEAFF. CDR3 nucleotide sequence: TGTGCCAGCTCACCACCCGCGGGAGGACAGCGGACTGAAGCTTTCTTT. The chain combines TRBV18 with TRBJ1-1; possible D gene TRBD1, 6 bases. In germline, CDR1 is KGHSH, CDR2 LQKENI. The length of the CDR3 is 16 residues. V was cut by 0 bases and J by 5 bases, with 16 bases left in between. The variable domain in full, completed from reference TRBV18 and TRBJ1-1, reads NAGVMQNPRHLVRRRGQEARLRCSPMKGHSHVYWYRQLPEEGLKFMVYLQKENIIDESGMPKERFSAEFPKEGPSILRIQQVVRGDSAAYFCASSPPAGGQRTEAFFGQGTRLTVV.

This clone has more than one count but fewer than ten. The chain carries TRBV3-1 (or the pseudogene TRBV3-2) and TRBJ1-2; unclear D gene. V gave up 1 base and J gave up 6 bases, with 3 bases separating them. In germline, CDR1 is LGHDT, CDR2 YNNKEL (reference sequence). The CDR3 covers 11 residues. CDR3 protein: CASSQGNGYTF. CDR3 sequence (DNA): TGTGCCAGCAGCCAAGGAAATGGCTACACCTTC.

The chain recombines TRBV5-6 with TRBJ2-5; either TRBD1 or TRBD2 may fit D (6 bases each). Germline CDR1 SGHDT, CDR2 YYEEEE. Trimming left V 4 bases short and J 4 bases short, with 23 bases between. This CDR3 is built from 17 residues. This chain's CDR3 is CASSPLPGASILETQYF. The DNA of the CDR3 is TGTGCCAGCAGCCCCCTCCCGGGGGCTTCGATATTAGAGACCCAGTACTTC.

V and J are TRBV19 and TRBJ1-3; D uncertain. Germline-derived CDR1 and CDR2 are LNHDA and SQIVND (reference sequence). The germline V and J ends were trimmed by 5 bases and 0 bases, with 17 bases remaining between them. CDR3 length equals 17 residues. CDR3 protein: CASSSTPGVYSGNTIYF. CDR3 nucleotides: TGTGCCAGTAGTTCAACCCCCGGCGTTTACTCTGGAAACACCATATATTTT.

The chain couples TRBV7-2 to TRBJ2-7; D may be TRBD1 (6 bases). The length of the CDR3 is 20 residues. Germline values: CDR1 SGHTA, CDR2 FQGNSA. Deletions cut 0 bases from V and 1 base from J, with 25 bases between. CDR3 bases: TGTGCCAGCAGCTTAGCGGTGGGACAACTTCCCTTGCTAGGATCCTACGAGCAGTACTTC. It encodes CASSLAVGQLPLLGSYEQYF. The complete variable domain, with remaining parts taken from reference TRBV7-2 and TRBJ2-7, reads GAGVSQSPSNKVTEKGKDVELRCDPISGHTALYWYRQSLGQGLEFLIYFQGNSAPDKSGLPSDRFSAERTGGSVSTLTIQRTQQEDSAVYLCASSLAVGQLPLLGSYEQYFGPGTRLTVT.

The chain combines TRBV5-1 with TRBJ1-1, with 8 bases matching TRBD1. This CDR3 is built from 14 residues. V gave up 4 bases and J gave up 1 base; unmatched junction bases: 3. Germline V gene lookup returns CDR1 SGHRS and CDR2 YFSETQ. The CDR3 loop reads CASSVTGANTEAFF. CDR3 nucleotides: TGCGCCAGCAGCGTGACAGGGGCGAACACTGAAGCTTTCTTT.

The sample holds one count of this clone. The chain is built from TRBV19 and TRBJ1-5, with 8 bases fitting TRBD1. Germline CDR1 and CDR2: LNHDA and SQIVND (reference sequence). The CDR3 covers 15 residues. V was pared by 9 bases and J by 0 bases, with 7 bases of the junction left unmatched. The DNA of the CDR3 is TGTGCCAGCTCCGGACAGGGAGATAGCAATCAGCCCCAGCATTTT. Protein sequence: CASSGQGDSNQPQHF.

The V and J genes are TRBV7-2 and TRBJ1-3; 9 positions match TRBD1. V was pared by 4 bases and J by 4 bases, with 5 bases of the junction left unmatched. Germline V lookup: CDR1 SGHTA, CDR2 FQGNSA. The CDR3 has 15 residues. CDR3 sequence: CASSSRTGDGNTIYF. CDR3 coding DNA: TGTGCCAGCAGCTCACGGACAGGGGACGGAAACACCATATATTTT.

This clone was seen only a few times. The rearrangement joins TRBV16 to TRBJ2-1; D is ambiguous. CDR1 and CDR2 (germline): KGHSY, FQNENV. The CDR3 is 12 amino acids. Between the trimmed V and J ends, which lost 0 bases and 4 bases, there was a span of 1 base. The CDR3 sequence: CASSQSYNEQFF. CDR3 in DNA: TGTGCCAGCAGCCAATCTTACAATGAGCAGTTCTTC. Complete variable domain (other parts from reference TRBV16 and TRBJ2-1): GEEVAQTPKHLVRGEGQKAKLYCAPIKGHSYVFWYQQVLKNEFKFLISFQNENVFDETGMPKERFSAKCLPNSPCSLEIQATKLEDSAVYFCASSQSYNEQFFGPGTRLTVL.

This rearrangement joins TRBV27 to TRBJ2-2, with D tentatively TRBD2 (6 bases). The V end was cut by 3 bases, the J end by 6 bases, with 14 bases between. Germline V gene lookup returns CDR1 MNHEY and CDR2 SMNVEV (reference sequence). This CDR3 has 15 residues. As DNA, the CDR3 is TGTGCCAGCAGTTTTGGGGGGTTTGCGGCCGGGGAGCTGTTTTTT. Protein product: CASSFGGFAAGELFF.

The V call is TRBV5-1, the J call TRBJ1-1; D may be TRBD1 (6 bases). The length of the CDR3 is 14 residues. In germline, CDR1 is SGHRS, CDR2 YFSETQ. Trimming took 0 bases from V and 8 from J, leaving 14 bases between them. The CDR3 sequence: CASSLDTGMKEAFF. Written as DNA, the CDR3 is TGCGCCAGCAGCTTGGACACAGGGATGAAGGAAGCTTTCTTT.

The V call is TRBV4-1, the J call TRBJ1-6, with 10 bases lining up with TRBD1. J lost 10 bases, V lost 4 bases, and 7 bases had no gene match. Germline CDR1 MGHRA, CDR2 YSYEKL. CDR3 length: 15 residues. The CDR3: CASSRQGTGDSPLHF. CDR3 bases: TGCGCCAGCAGCCGACAGGGGACAGGGGACTCACCCCTCCACTTT.

The CDR3 region has the DNA TGTGCCAGCAGTGATGAGGTCACTGAAGCTTTCTTT. It encodes CASSDEVTEAFF. This chain connects TRBV2 to TRBJ1-1; unclear D gene. CDR3 size: 12 residues. Germline-derived CDR1 and CDR2 are SNHLY and FYNNEI. Trimming took 3 bases from V and 4 from J, leaving 6 bases between them.

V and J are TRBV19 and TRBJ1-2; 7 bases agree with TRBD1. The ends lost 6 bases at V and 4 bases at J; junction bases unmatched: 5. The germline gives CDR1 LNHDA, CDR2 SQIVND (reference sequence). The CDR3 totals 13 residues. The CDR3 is CASRKPGGYGYTF. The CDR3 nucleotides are TGTGCCAGTAGGAAACCAGGGGGCTATGGCTACACCTTC.

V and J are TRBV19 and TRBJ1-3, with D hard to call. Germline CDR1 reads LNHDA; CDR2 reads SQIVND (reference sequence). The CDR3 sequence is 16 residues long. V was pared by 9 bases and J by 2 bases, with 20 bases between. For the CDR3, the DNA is TGTGCCAGCGGGATGGGTGGGTTTGTGCCTGGAAACACCATATATTTT. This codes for CASGMGGFVPGNTIYF.

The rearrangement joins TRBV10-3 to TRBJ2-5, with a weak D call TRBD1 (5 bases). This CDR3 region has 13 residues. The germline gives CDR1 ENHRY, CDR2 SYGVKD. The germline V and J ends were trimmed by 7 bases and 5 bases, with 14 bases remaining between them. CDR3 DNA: TGTGCCATCAAGGGGCAGTTGAGCGAGACCCAGTACTTC. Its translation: CAIKGQLSETQYF.

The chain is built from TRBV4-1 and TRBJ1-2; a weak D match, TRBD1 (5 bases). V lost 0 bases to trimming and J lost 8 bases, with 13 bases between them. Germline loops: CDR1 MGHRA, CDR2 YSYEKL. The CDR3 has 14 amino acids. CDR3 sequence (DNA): TGCGCCAGCAGCCAAGATTTCGGGGGTCGAGGCTACACCTTC. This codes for CASSQDFGGRGYTF.

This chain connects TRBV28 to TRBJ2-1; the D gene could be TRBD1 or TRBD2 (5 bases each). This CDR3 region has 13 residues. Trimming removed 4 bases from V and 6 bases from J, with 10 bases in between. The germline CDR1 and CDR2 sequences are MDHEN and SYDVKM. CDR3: CASSSSGGNEQFF. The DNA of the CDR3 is TGTGCCAGCAGTTCGTCTGGGGGCAATGAGCAGTTCTTC.